This entry lists 17 T cell receptor beta chains sequenced from one sample in a study of persistence of HIV-infected CD4 T cells. Sequencing used immunoSEQ version 4 in survey mode. The assay was immunoSEQ multiplex PCR, and TCRdb's table has in-frame clones only and misses some. The table shows about 43,000 clones, with 89% occurring only once. For these receptors, no antigen is known. Cells were stimulated nonspecifically with anti-CD3/anti-CD28 magnetic beads. Sorting selected CD4+ T cells upregulating both CD40 ligand and CD69. The sequencing here drew on CD4+ T cells sorted from PBMCs after roughly 19-hour stimulation, taken from a patient who received antiretroviral therapy. The receptors were sampled from an adult man with HIV who was CMV-seropositive.

The chain uses TRBV20-1 and TRBJ2-3, with D maybe TRBD1 (5 bases). CDR1 DFQATT and CDR2 SNEGSKA come from the germline V gene (reference sequence). This CDR3 is 13 amino acids long. V lost 5 bases, J lost 1 base, and 10 bases lay in between. The chain's CDR3 is CSAGDSRTDTQYF. CDR3 in DNA: TGCAGTGCTGGTGACAGCCGCACAGATACGCAGTATTTT.

CDR3 sequence reads: CASSGGAYNEQFF. For the CDR3, the DNA is TGTGCCAGTAGCGGGGGGGCCTACAATGAGCAGTTCTTC. The rearrangement uses TRBV19 and TRBJ2-1; 8 positions match TRBD2. Germline V gives CDR1 LNHDA, CDR2 SQIVND (reference sequence). Trimming took 6 bases from V and 2 from J; bases not matched to a gene: 0. The CDR3 is 13 amino acids.

The chain has TRBV7-2 and TRBJ2-1, with 8 bases lining up with TRBD1. Germline CDR1 and CDR2: SGHTA and FQGNSA. This CDR3 has 13 residues. With 5 bases clipped from V and 10 bases from J, the junction kept 7 bases outside the gene matches. Written as DNA, the CDR3 is TGTGCCAGCAGCCCCCGGACAGGGTACGAGCAGTTCTTC. Translating it yields CASSPRTGYEQFF.

This sequence joins TRBV2 and TRBJ2-1; the match to TRBD1 covers 8 bases. The CDR3 runs 13 residues. The trim removed 4 bases at V and 7 bases at J, leaving 3 bases unmatched. The germline CDR1 and CDR2 sequences are SNHLY and FYNNEI. The CDR3 DNA is TGTGCCAGCAGTGGGACAGGGAGGAATGAGCAGTTCTTC. Translating gives CASSGTGRNEQFF.

The genes are TRBV2 and TRBJ1-1; D uncertain. Germline assignment: CDR1 SNHLY and CDR2 FYNNEI. This CDR3 comprises 11 residues. V lost 8 bases to trimming and J lost 4 bases, with 8 bases between them. CDR3 protein: CASVKVTEAFF. Written as DNA, the CDR3 is TGTGCCAGCGTAAAGGTCACTGAAGCTTTCTTT.

This clone was observed once. The V and J genes are TRBV19 and TRBJ2-3; 7 nucleotides match TRBD1. CDR3 length: 13 residues. Germline-derived CDR1 and CDR2 are LNHDA and SQIVND (reference sequence). The V gene end was trimmed by 3 bases and the J gene end by 9 bases; junction bases not matched to a gene: 6. Here the CDR3 DNA reads TGTGCCAGTAGTATGACAGGGCGAGGGACGCAGTATTTT. Translated, it gives CASSMTGRGTQYF.

The chain is built from TRBV14 and TRBJ1-6, with D possibly matching TRBD1 (6 bases). CDR3 length equals 17 residues. V gave up 0 bases and J gave up 8 bases, with 17 bases separating them. Germline V gives CDR1 SGHDN, CDR2 FVKESK. The CDR3 loop reads CASSQDGIAGEDSPLHF. As DNA, the CDR3 is TGTGCCAGCAGCCAAGATGGGATAGCAGGGGAGGATTCACCCCTCCACTTT.

J is TRBJ1-5 and V is TRBV6-1; the D gene is possibly TRBD1 (5 bases). The CDR3 contains 14 residues. V was shortened by 2 bases and J by 4 bases, with 9 bases between the two germline ends. Germline V lookup: CDR1 MNHNS, CDR2 SASEGT. CDR3 region: CASSEQGRNQPQHF. CDR3 nucleotides: TGTGCCAGCAGTGAACAGGGTAGGAATCAGCCCCAGCATTTT.

Notes on this clone: This sample also contains other DNA sequences that code for the same CDR3. This rearrangement joins TRBV7-8 to TRBJ1-1; D may be TRBD1 (5 bases). Trimming stripped 8 bases from V and 1 base from J, with 14 bases between. Germline V lookup: CDR1 SGHVS, CDR2 FQNEAQ. The CDR3 has 14 residues. The CDR3 protein is CASSSGTANTEAFF. CDR3 bases: TGTGCCAGCTCCTCCGGGACGGCGAACACTGAAGCTTTCTTT.

The chain employs TRBV20-1 and TRBJ2-7; no firm D call. This CDR3 is built from 10 residues. Between the trimmed V and J ends, which lost 5 bases and 2 bases, there was a span of 4 bases. Germline V gives CDR1 DFQATT, CDR2 SNEGSKA (reference sequence). The CDR3 bases are TGCAGTGCTGAACCCTACGAGCAGTACTTC. Translation: CSAEPYEQYF.

V usage is TRBV7-8 and J usage is TRBJ1-5; maybe TRBD1 (6 bases). Germline-derived CDR1 and CDR2 are SGHVS and FQNEAQ. Trimming shortened V by 5 bases and J by 6 bases, and 20 bases separated the two germline ends. The CDR3 sequence is 16 residues long. CDR3 bases: TGTGCCAGCAGCAAGGGGGGGGCCGGGGCGACTCAGCCCCAGCATTTT. Protein sequence: CASSKGGAGATQPQHF.

This rearrangement joins TRBV30 to TRBJ1-1; D unresolved. Per germline, CDR1 GTSNPN and CDR2 SVGIG (reference sequence). Trimming left V 3 bases short and J 4 bases short, with 12 bases between. The CDR3 sequence is 13 residues long. The CDR3 sequence is CAWRNLGVTEAFF. For the CDR3, the DNA is TGTGCCTGGAGAAACCTCGGGGTCACTGAAGCTTTCTTT. The full variable domain, rest sourced from reference TRBV30 and TRBJ1-1, is SQTIHQWPATLVQPVGSPLSLECTVEGTSNPNLYWYRQAAGRGLQLLFYSVGIGQISSEVPQNLSASRPQDRQFILSSKKLLLSDSGFYLCAWRNLGVTEAFFGQGTRLTVV.

V and J are TRBV3-1 (or the pseudogene TRBV3-2) and TRBJ1-5, with 7 bases aligning to TRBD1. Germline CDR1 reads LGHDT; CDR2 reads YNNKEL (reference sequence). V lost 6 bases and J lost 2; bases outside the gene matches: 4. CDR3 length equals 14 residues. The CDR3 reads CASSRGQGNQPQHF. CDR3 DNA sequence: TGTGCCAGCAGTCGCGGACAGGGCAATCAGCCCCAGCATTTT.

CDR3 nucleotides: TGTGCCAGCAGTAACCTCCGACAGGGGGGATTCTACGAGCAGTACTTC. It is translated as CASSNLRQGGFYEQYF. V gene TRBV28 combines with J gene TRBJ2-7; 9 nucleotides align to TRBD1. The CDR3 totals 16 residues. Germline V gene data show CDR1 as MDHEN and CDR2 as SYDVKM. With 5 bases clipped from V and 3 bases from J, the junction kept 11 bases outside the gene matches.

The V call is TRBV5-6, the J call TRBJ2-1, with 7 bases lining up with TRBD2. With 4 bases clipped from V and 2 bases from J, the junction kept 0 bases outside the gene matches. This CDR3 has 13 residues. The germline gives CDR1 SGHDT, CDR2 YYEEEE. The CDR3 loop reads CASSGGAYNEQFF. In DNA form, the CDR3 reads TGTGCCAGCAGCGGGGGGGCCTACAATGAGCAGTTCTTC.

V gene TRBV7-6 combines with J gene TRBJ2-1; D is unclear. V shed 4 bases and J shed 10 bases, with 8 bases lying between them. Germline CDR1 is SGHVS and CDR2 is FNYEAQ. The CDR3 is 11 residues long. DNA of the CDR3: TGTGCCAGCAGCTCCCGGGTGGAGCAGTTCTTC. This sequence encodes CASSSRVEQFF.

The chain employs TRBV28 and TRBJ1-2; D is unclear. The CDR3 length is 11 residues. Trimming shortened V by 6 bases and J by 7 bases, and 9 bases separated the two germline ends. Germline-derived CDR1 and CDR2 are MDHEN and SYDVKM. CDR3 protein: CASSRFGGYTF. As DNA, the CDR3 is TGTGCCAGCAGCCGGTTTGGTGGCTACACCTTC.